The entry that follows covers one T cell receptor (beta chain) sequence. Using immunoSEQ multiplex PCR, the repertoire was profiled, and TCRdb retains in-frame clones only, with some absent. The data hold tens of thousands of clones, with 90% to 95% observed a single time. The data stem from a study of control samples from healthy donors and cancer patients. The CDR3 runs to 12 residues. The germline V and J ends were trimmed by 4 bases and 7 bases, with 10 bases remaining between them. Germline CDR1 reads KGHSH; CDR2 reads LQKENI. This TCR was recovered from a man aged 25-40 years in good health. Sequenced sample: blood. The V and J genes are TRBV18 and TRBJ1-2; D not certain. The CDR3 reads CASSRGGSGYTF. The DNA for the CDR3 is TGTGCCAGCTCACGGGGTGGAAGTGGCTACACCTTC.